These 17 T cell receptor beta chains share one sample of origin, sequenced in a study of blood T cell repertoires in COVID-19. Repertoires were generated with immunoSEQ multiplex PCR, while TCRdb's copy carries only in-frame clones and drops some. The table records roughly 380,000 clones, 70% to 85% of them present only once. The sequencing input was peripheral blood. The source of these receptors is a human donor with acute or convalescent COVID-19. The donor label of this sample is uncertain.

J is TRBJ2-3 and V is TRBV11-3; 14 bases match TRBD2. The CDR3 runs to 18 residues. With 3 bases clipped from V and 0 bases from J, the junction kept 5 bases outside the gene matches. The germline V gene has CDR1 SGHNT and CDR2 YENEEA. The CDR3 DNA is TGTGCCAGCAGCTTGGGACTAGCGGGAGCCTCTAGCACAGATACGCAGTATTTT. Translated, it gives CASSLGLAGASSTDTQYF.

J is TRBJ1-1 and V is TRBV18, with 11 bases matching TRBD1. This CDR3 comprises 15 residues. CDR1 and CDR2 from the germline V gene are KGHSH and LQKENI. V lost 5 bases and J lost 4; bases outside the gene matches: 6. CDR3 residues: CASSTDRGPVTEAFF. The CDR3 coding sequence is TGTGCCAGCTCAACGGACAGGGGGCCGGTCACTGAAGCTTTCTTT. The complete variable domain, with remaining parts taken from reference TRBV18 and TRBJ1-1, reads NAGVMQNPRHLVRRRGQEARLRCSPMKGHSHVYWYRQLPEEGLKFMVYLQKENIIDESGMPKERFSAEFPKEGPSILRIQQVVRGDSAAYFCASSTDRGPVTEAFFGQGTRLTVV.

The V gene is TRBV5-5, the J gene TRBJ2-7; a possible D gene is TRBD2 (5 bases). The germline CDR1 and CDR2 sequences are SGHKS and YYEKEE (reference sequence). Trimming stripped 7 bases from V and 3 bases from J, with 17 bases between. This CDR3 is built from 14 residues. The CDR3 region is CASGLGPKSYEQYF. CDR3 nucleotides: TGTGCCAGCGGACTGGGCCCTAAAAGCTACGAGCAGTACTTC. The complete variable domain, with remaining parts taken from reference TRBV5-5 and TRBJ2-7, reads DAGVTQSPTHLIKTRGQQVTLRCSPISGHKSVSWYQQVLGQGPQFIFQYYEKEERGRGNFPDRFSARQFPNYSSELNVNALLLGDSALYLCASGLGPKSYEQYFGPGTRLTVT.

The chain joins TRBV6-5 to TRBJ1-6; D remains ambiguous. CDR1 is MNHEY and CDR2 is SVGAGI in the germline V gene. The CDR3 is 15 residues long. V was cut by 5 bases and J by 3 bases, with 11 bases left in between. Written as DNA, the CDR3 is TGTGCCAGCAGTCCCCGCGGCGACTATAATTCACCCCTCCACTTT. Residues: CASSPRGDYNSPLHF.

Notes on this clone: Additional DNA sequences in this sample encode the identical CDR3. The chain joins TRBV5-1 to TRBJ2-1, with 16 positions matching TRBD2. This CDR3 contains 16 residues. In germline, CDR1 is SGHRS, CDR2 YFSETQ. V was pared by 1 base and J by 7 bases, with 2 bases of the junction left unmatched. CDR3 sequence: CASSLSGLAGGNEQFF. CDR3 in DNA: TGCGCCAGCAGCTTGTCGGGACTAGCGGGGGGGAATGAGCAGTTCTTC.

The rearrangement joins TRBV28 to TRBJ1-2, with D possibly matching TRBD1 (6 bases). This CDR3 is 15 amino acids long. V was clipped by 4 bases and J by 1 base, with 13 bases between them. Germline V lookup: CDR1 MDHEN, CDR2 SYDVKM. CDR3 DNA sequence: TGTGCCAGCAGTTCACCCGCCAGGGGTAACTATGGCTACACCTTC. Its translation: CASSSPARGNYGYTF.

The chain uses TRBV29-1 and TRBJ2-1, with a tentative D call TRBD2 (5 bases). Per germline, CDR1 SQVTM and CDR2 ANQGSEA. The CDR3 runs 14 residues. V was pared by 6 bases and J by 4 bases, with 16 bases between. The DNA of the CDR3 is TGCAGCGTCTCCTCGGGATACTATTACAATGAGCAGTTCTTC. It specifies CSVSSGYYYNEQFF.

This clone was seen once. The V call is TRBV7-6, the J call TRBJ1-1; 10 bases agree with TRBD1. V shed 1 base, J shed 11 bases, and the junction held 10 bases outside the gene matches. This CDR3 has 15 residues. Germline V gives CDR1 SGHVS, CDR2 FNYEAQ. This CDR3 is CASSLGASGQGSAFF. CDR3 bases: TGTGCCAGCAGCTTAGGGGCATCGGGACAGGGGTCCGCTTTCTTT.

This chain connects TRBV7-9 to TRBJ2-5, with D tentatively TRBD2 (6 bases). This CDR3 has 12 amino acids. Per the germline V gene, CDR1 is SEHNR and CDR2 is FQNEAQ (reference sequence). The germline V and J ends were trimmed by 4 bases and 11 bases, with 14 bases remaining between them. The CDR3 loop reads CASSSQEGGQYF. CDR3 nucleotides: TGTGCCAGCAGCTCCCAGGAGGGTGGACAGTACTTC.

CDR3 residues: CASSPQAGPETQYF. The CDR3 coding sequence is TGTGCCAGCAGCCCCCAGGCGGGTCCAGAGACCCAGTACTTC. This chain uses TRBV5-4 with TRBJ2-5; a possible D gene is TRBD2 (5 bases). Germline V CDR1 and CDR2: SGHNT, YYREEE (reference sequence). The CDR3 sequence is 14 residues long. Trimming took off 4 bases at V and 4 bases at J, with 14 bases between the two ends.

The V and J genes are TRBV6-5 and TRBJ1-1; 7 bases line up with TRBD1. In germline, CDR1 is MNHEY, CDR2 SVGAGI. Trimming removed 8 bases from V and 5 bases from J; junction bases left unmatched: 14. This CDR3 spans 15 amino acids. CDR3: CASQNSGTVRTEAFF. DNA of the CDR3: TGTGCCAGCCAAAATTCCGGGACAGTAAGAACTGAAGCTTTCTTT.

The gene calls are TRBV5-8 and TRBJ2-2, with D unclear. V was clipped by 4 bases and J by 7 bases, with 17 bases between them. CDR1 is SGHTS and CDR2 is YDEGEE in the germline V gene. This CDR3 contains 15 residues. The CDR3 nucleotides read TGTGCCAGCAGCCATTGGTCCAGAACCAGCGGGGAGCTGTTTTTT. Translated: CASSHWSRTSGELFF.

This clone has just one count. CDR3 residues: CATSDGLIDGNEQFF. CDR3 DNA: TGTGCCACCAGTGATGGACTCATCGATGGGAATGAGCAGTTCTTC. The genes are TRBV24-1 and TRBJ2-1, with TRBD2 as a possible D gene (5 bases). Germline lookup yields CDR1 KGHDR and CDR2 SFDVKD. The CDR3 runs to 15 residues. V lost 3 bases to trimming and J lost 7 bases, with 15 bases between them.

The chain links TRBV6-4 to TRBJ1-1; 10 bases are shared with TRBD1. The V segment lost 7 bases and the J segment 4 bases; nucleotides outside the gene matches: 6. The CDR3 is made up of 14 amino acids. Germline V gene data show CDR1 as MRHNA and CDR2 as SNTAGT. The DNA for the CDR3 is TGTGCCAGCACGCGGACAGGGGGGAGCACTGAAGCTTTCTTT. Protein: CASTRTGGSTEAFF.

This clone was seen ten or more times. This rearrangement joins TRBV19 to TRBJ1-2, with D perhaps matching TRBD1 (5 bases). V gave up 7 bases and J gave up 0 bases, with 15 bases separating them. CDR3 size: 15 residues. Germline CDR1 LNHDA, CDR2 SQIVND (reference sequence). In DNA, the CDR3 is TGTGCCAGTAAGCGTGGACACTTAGCTAACTATGGCTACACCTTC. Translating gives CASKRGHLANYGYTF.

Concerning this clone itself: Additional DNA sequences in this sample encode the identical CDR3. V and J are TRBV19 and TRBJ1-5; D possibly corresponds to TRBD1 (5 bases). V dropped 3 bases and J dropped 5 bases, with 20 bases sitting between them. There are 17 residues in the CDR3. The germline CDR1 and CDR2 sequences are LNHDA and SQIVND (reference sequence). The CDR3 reads CASSIGQGRGGHQPQHF. Written as DNA, the CDR3 is TGTGCCAGTAGTATCGGTCAGGGACGGGGGGGTCATCAGCCCCAGCATTTT.

The chain is built from TRBV30 and TRBJ1-2, with 10 positions matching TRBD1. CDR1 GTSNPN and CDR2 SVGIG come from the germline V gene (reference sequence). The length of the CDR3 is 16 residues. After removal of 4 bases from V and 5 bases from J, the junction contained 13 bases not matched to a gene. The chain's CDR3 is CAWTNHGTGDRYGYTF. For the CDR3, the DNA is TGTGCCTGGACCAACCACGGGACAGGGGATCGGTATGGCTACACCTTC. The full variable domain, with the rest looked up from reference TRBV30 and TRBJ1-2, is SQTIHQWPATLVQPVGSPLSLECTVEGTSNPNLYWYRQAAGRGLQLLFYSVGIGQISSEVPQNLSASRPQDRQFILSSKKLLLSDSGFYLCAWTNHGTGDRYGYTFGSGTRLTVV.